Listed here are 26 T cell receptor beta chains from one sample, sequenced in a study of T cells in Graves' hyperthyroidism and ophthalmopathy. What was amplified from RNA transcripts were TCR beta CDR3 regions. First-round RT-PCR with HTBI primers amplified the TCR CDR3 region. A single record per CDR3 protein comes from TCRdb applying MiXCR to the multiplex PCR reads. The table shows about 720,000 distinct CDR3 sequences, with about 16% occurring only once. The sample taken for sequencing was blood. The source of these receptors is a man aged 18 to 30 with Graves' hyperthyroidism.

This clonotype was picked up a small number of times. The gene calls are TRBV19 and TRBJ2-5; perhaps D is TRBD1 or TRBD2 (5 bases each). The length of the CDR3 is 14 residues. Trimming removed 5 bases at V and 6 bases at J, with 16 bases between. Per germline, CDR1 LNHDA and CDR2 SQIVND (reference sequence). Here the CDR3 DNA reads TGTGCCAGTAGTGCCGGGACCCTCGGGCAGACCCAGTACTTC. It codes for CASSAGTLGQTQYF.

On this clonotype itself: A read error may be the cause here, since a much bigger clone is one base away. This chain uses TRBV28 with TRBJ2-7; the D call may be TRBD1 or TRBD2 (5 bases each). CDR3 size: 13 residues. Germline V gene lookup returns CDR1 MDHEN and CDR2 SYDVKM. The V end was cut by 3 bases, the J end by 5 bases, with 11 bases between. The CDR3 coding sequence is TGTGCCAGCAGTTTGGGGGAATACCACGAGCAGTACTTC. Protein: CASSLGEYHEQYF.

The chain joins TRBV7-9 to TRBJ2-5; TRBD2 matches at 9 bases. V trimming: 5 bases; J trimming: 4 bases; junction bases outside the gene matches: 5. The CDR3 is 14 residues long. Germline V gene sequence: CDR1 SEHNR, CDR2 FQNEAQ (reference sequence). Here the CDR3 reads CASSVSGSAETQYF. CDR3 sequence (DNA): TGTGCCAGCAGCGTTAGCGGGAGTGCAGAGACCCAGTACTTC.

This chain uses TRBV19 with TRBJ2-2; D may be TRBD1 or TRBD2 (6 bases each). The V gene lost 6 bases and the J gene lost 7 bases, with 15 bases spanning the gap. CDR3 length: 14 amino acids. Germline V gene data show CDR1 as LNHDA and CDR2 as SQIVND (reference sequence). CDR3 bases: TGTGCCAGTAGCCGTCGGGGGCAAATCGGGGAGCTGTTTTTT. This gives the protein CASSRRGQIGELFF.

The chain links TRBV11-2 to TRBJ2-1; D uncertain. Per germline, CDR1 SGHAT and CDR2 FQNNGV. V was clipped by 3 bases and J by 8 bases, with 17 bases between them. This CDR3 spans 15 amino acids. The CDR3: CASSFLAQPPDEQFF. DNA for the CDR3: TGTGCCAGCAGCTTCTTGGCCCAACCCCCGGATGAGCAGTTCTTC. Complete variable domain (other parts from reference TRBV11-2 and TRBJ2-1): EAGVAQSPRYKIIEKRQSVAFWCNPISGHATLYWYQQILGQGPKLLIQFQNNGVVDDSQLPKDRFSAERLKGVDSTLKIQPAKLEDSAVYLCASSFLAQPPDEQFFGPGTRLTVL.

This chain joins TRBV19 and TRBJ2-2; TRBD1 is a possible D gene (5 bases). CDR1 is LNHDA, CDR2 SQIVND, per germline (reference sequence). The CDR3 length is 15 residues. V gave up 5 bases and J gave up 4 bases, with 14 bases separating them. The CDR3 sequence is CASSPTWTSTGELFF. The CDR3 DNA is TGTGCCAGTAGTCCGACTTGGACATCCACCGGGGAGCTGTTTTTT.

This rearrangement joins TRBV7-2 to TRBJ2-7; TRBD1 is a possible D gene (5 bases). Trimming pared 5 bases from V and 4 bases from J, leaving 15 bases between. CDR3 length: 14 residues. The germline V gene has CDR1 SGHTA and CDR2 FQGNSA. The CDR3 DNA reads TGTGCCAGCAGCCTGCACCCTGGGGCATACGAGCAGTACTTC. It translates to CASSLHPGAYEQYF.

The V gene is TRBV11-2, the J gene TRBJ2-7; no firm D call. Trimming left V 3 bases short and J 0 bases short, with 15 bases between. Germline V gene sequence: CDR1 SGHAT, CDR2 FQNNGV. This CDR3 comprises 16 residues. The CDR3 bases are TGTGCCAGCAGCTTCGGGTTCTGGGCTAGCTCCTACGAGCAGTACTTC. Amino acid sequence: CASSFGFWASSYEQYF.

This clonotype showed up just a few times. This may arise from a read error, as a much more abundant clone is one base away. The chain is built from TRBV7-2 and TRBJ2-3; 10 nucleotides align to TRBD2. Germline-derived CDR1 and CDR2 are SGHTA and FQGNSA. There are 16 residues in the CDR3. CDR3 residues: CANSSLASGSGDTQYF. CDR3 nucleotide sequence: TGTGCCAACAGCTCTCTGGCTAGCGGGAGCGGAGATACGCAGTATTTT.

The table lists this clonotype with a few counts. The chain links TRBV29-1 to TRBJ2-7; TRBD2 is a possible D gene (6 bases). The germline CDR1 and CDR2 sequences are SQVTM and ANQGSEA. CDR3 length: 11 amino acids. The V end lost 3 bases, the J end lost 5 bases, and 8 bases lay between the germline ends. CDR3: CSVDAGNEQYF. CDR3 bases: TGCAGCGTTGATGCGGGGAACGAGCAGTACTTC.

The V call is TRBV4-2, the J call TRBJ2-2; TRBD1 is a possible D gene (6 bases). Trimming removed 6 bases at V and 2 bases at J, with 16 bases between. Looked up from germline, CDR1 is LGHNA and CDR2 is YNFKEQ. This CDR3 spans 16 amino acids. The chain's CDR3 is CASSPTGTHNTGELFF. The CDR3 DNA sequence: TGTGCCAGCAGTCCTACCGGGACACACAACACCGGGGAGCTGTTTTTT.

This clonotype was observed many times. The CDR3 nucleotides read TGCAGCGTCGTAGTGGGAGCGGGAGACCTCTCCTACGAGCAGTACTTC. Translating it yields CSVVVGAGDLSYEQYF. This chain uses TRBV29-1 with TRBJ2-7, with TRBD2 matching over 8 bases. The V gene end was trimmed by 6 bases and the J gene end by 0 bases; junction bases not matched to a gene: 13. This CDR3 is 16 amino acids long. Looked up from germline, CDR1 is SQVTM and CDR2 is ANQGSEA.

The chain has TRBV12-5 and TRBJ2-2; D call uncertain. Germline V gives CDR1 LGHNT, CDR2 FRNRAP. V lost 4 bases, J lost 0 bases, and 6 bases lay in between. CDR3 size: 14 residues. The CDR3 spells CASGSPSNTGELFF. The CDR3, as DNA: TGTGCTAGTGGTTCCCCTTCGAACACCGGGGAGCTGTTTTTT.

This clonotype has a count of ten or more. The rearrangement links TRBV27 to TRBJ2-7; 11 bases line up with TRBD2. After removal of 8 bases from V and 0 bases from J, the junction contained 3 bases not matched to a gene. The CDR3 is 14 residues long. CDR1 MNHEY and CDR2 SMNVEV come from the germline V gene (reference sequence). The CDR3 reads CASALAGASYEQYF. Here the CDR3 DNA reads TGTGCCAGCGCACTAGCGGGGGCCTCCTACGAGCAGTACTTC.

This clonotype was seen a handful of times. V and J are TRBV6-2 or TRBV6-3 and TRBJ2-4; either TRBD1 or TRBD2 may fit D (5 bases each). V lost 8 bases and J 6 bases, leaving 14 bases between the germline ends. The CDR3 totals 13 residues. Germline loops: CDR1 MNHEY, CDR2 SVGEGT. This chain's CDR3 is CASGYMGVNIQYF. The CDR3 DNA is TGTGCCAGCGGCTATATGGGGGTAAACATTCAGTACTTC.

This clonotype has at least ten counts. This chain uses TRBV29-1 with TRBJ1-1, with unresolved D. This CDR3 contains 13 residues. The germline gives CDR1 SQVTM, CDR2 ANQGSEA. With 2 bases removed from V and 0 bases from J, the gap between germline ends came to 7 bases. The CDR3 DNA reads TGCAGCGTTGAAAGGGCCATGAACACTGAAGCTTTCTTT. Its translation is CSVERAMNTEAFF.

This sequence joins TRBV20-1 and TRBJ2-3, with D possibly TRBD2 on 5 matching bases. This CDR3 has 14 residues. In germline, CDR1 is DFQATT, CDR2 SNEGSKA (reference sequence). The V end was cut by 1 base, the J end by 5 bases, with 13 bases between. CDR3 coding DNA: TGCAGTGCTAGAGTCACTAGTGGGAGAGATACGCAGTATTTT. Translating gives CSARVTSGRDTQYF.

This clonotype occurred many times. This chain's CDR3 is CSACGTDPERYNEQFF. The CDR3 nucleotides are TGCAGTGCTTGTGGGACTGACCCAGAACGCTACAATGAGCAGTTCTTC. The chain links TRBV20-1 to TRBJ2-1; tentatively, D is TRBD2 (6 bases). This CDR3 has 16 residues. Trimming stripped 5 bases from V and 3 bases from J, with 20 bases between. Per germline, CDR1 DFQATT and CDR2 SNEGSKA (reference sequence).

This clonotype appeared a few times. The V call is TRBV30, the J call TRBJ1-3; D gene ambiguous. The V and J ends lost 1 base and 4 bases respectively, with 8 bases between them. From germline, CDR1 is GTSNPN and CDR2 SVGIG (reference sequence). The CDR3 runs to 13 residues. CDR3 bases: TGTGCCTGGAGTGCAGGATGGGGAAACACCATATATTTT. It codes for CAWSAGWGNTIYF.

J is TRBJ1-5 and V is TRBV20-1, with D unclear. Germline CDR1 DFQATT, CDR2 SNEGSKA (reference sequence). The ends were cut back, 0 bases at V and 5 bases at J, with 2 bases in the middle. The CDR3 spans 11 residues. CDR3 region: CSARDDQPQHF. CDR3 sequence (DNA): TGCAGTGCTAGAGACGATCAGCCCCAGCATTTT.

This clonotype has ten or more counts. V is TRBV28 and J is TRBJ1-1; the D gene is possibly TRBD1 (5 bases). The germline CDR1 and CDR2 sequences are MDHEN and SYDVKM. The CDR3 consists of 11 residues. Trimming removed 2 bases from V and 10 bases from J, with 8 bases in between. The CDR3 nucleotides are TGTGCCAGCAGTTTAGGGGGGGTAGCTTTCTTT. This sequence encodes CASSLGGVAFF.

This clonotype was seen many times. The chain uses TRBV28 and TRBJ2-7, with 8 bases fitting TRBD2. This CDR3 is built from 21 residues. The trim removed 3 bases at V and 0 bases at J, leaving 22 bases unmatched. Germline-derived CDR1 and CDR2 are MDHEN and SYDVKM. In DNA, the CDR3 is TGTGCCAGCAGTTTGGACCTACGAAAATCTAGCGGGCTCCCCGACTCCTACGAGCAGTACTTC. Encoded protein: CASSLDLRKSSGLPDSYEQYF.

J is TRBJ2-3 and V is TRBV12-3 or TRBV12-4; 14 nucleotides align to TRBD2. Trimming removed 6 bases from V and 6 bases from J; junction bases left unmatched: 8. CDR3 length equals 16 residues. The CDR3 DNA reads TGTGCCAGCAGACCGGGACTAGCGGGGGAGTTTGATACGCAGTATTTT. This encodes CASRPGLAGEFDTQYF.

This clonotype was observed a handful of times. The gene calls are TRBV29-1 and TRBJ2-5, with unresolved D. In germline, CDR1 is SQVTM, CDR2 ANQGSEA. Trimming shortened V by 4 bases and J by 5 bases, and 14 bases separated the two germline ends. This CDR3 comprises 13 residues. Here the CDR3 reads CSVGRDSLETQYF. CDR3 bases: TGCAGCGTTGGCAGAGACTCTCTCGAGACCCAGTACTTC.

This clonotype was detected many times. This chain links TRBV28 with TRBJ2-5; TRBD2 matches 9 bases. The germline V gene has CDR1 MDHEN and CDR2 SYDVKM. Trimming at V came to 5 bases and at J to 1 base, leaving 5 bases not matched to a gene. The CDR3 runs 15 residues. This CDR3 is CASSRGLASQETQYF. The CDR3 bases are TGTGCCAGCAGTCGCGGACTAGCGAGCCAAGAGACCCAGTACTTC. The whole variable domain, remainder taken from reference TRBV28 and TRBJ2-5, is DVKVTQSSRYLVKRTGEKVFLECVQDMDHENMFWYRQDPGLGLRLIYFSYDVKMKEKGDIPEGYSVSREKKERFSLILESASTNQTSMYLCASSRGLASQETQYFGPGTRLLVL.

This clonotype was counted between two and nine times. This sequence joins TRBV5-5 and TRBJ2-7; no reliable D call. Trimming took 1 base from V and 6 from J, leaving 8 bases between them. This CDR3 has 12 amino acids. From germline, CDR1 is SGHKS and CDR2 YYEKEE (reference sequence). CDR3 bases: TGTGCCAGCAGCTTGCTGGAAGGCGAGCAGTACTTC. Amino acid sequence: CASSLLEGEQYF.